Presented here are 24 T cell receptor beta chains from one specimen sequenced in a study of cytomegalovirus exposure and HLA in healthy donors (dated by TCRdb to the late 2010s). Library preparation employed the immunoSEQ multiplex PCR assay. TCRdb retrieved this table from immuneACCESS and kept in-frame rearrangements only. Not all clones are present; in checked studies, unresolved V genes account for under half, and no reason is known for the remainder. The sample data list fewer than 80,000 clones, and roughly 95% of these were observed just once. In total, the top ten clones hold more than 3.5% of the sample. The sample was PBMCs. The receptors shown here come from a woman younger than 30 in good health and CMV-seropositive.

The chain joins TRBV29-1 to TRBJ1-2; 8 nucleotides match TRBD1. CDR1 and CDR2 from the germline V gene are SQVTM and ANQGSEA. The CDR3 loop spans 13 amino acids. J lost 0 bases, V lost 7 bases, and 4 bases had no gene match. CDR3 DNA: TGCAGCGCCCAGGGGGCCTCTAACTATGGCTACACCTTC. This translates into CSAQGASNYGYTF.

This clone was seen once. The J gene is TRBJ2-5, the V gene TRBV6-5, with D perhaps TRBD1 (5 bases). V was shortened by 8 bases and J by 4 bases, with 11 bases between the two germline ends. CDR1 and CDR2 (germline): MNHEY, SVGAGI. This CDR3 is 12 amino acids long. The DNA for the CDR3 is TGTGCCAGCCATGACAGAGGAGAGACCCAGTACTTC. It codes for CASHDRGETQYF.

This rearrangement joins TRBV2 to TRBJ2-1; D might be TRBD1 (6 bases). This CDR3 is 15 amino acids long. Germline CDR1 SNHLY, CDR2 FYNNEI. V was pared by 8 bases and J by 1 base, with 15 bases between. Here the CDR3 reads CASRGTMISYNEQFF. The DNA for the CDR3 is TGTGCCAGCCGTGGGACAATGATATCCTACAATGAGCAGTTCTTC.

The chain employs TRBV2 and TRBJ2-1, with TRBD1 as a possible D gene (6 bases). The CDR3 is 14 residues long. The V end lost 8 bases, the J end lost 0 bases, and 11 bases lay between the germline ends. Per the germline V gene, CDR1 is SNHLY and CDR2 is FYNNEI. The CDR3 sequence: CASLDRISYNEQFF. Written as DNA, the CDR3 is TGTGCCAGCCTCGACAGGATCTCCTACAATGAGCAGTTCTTC.

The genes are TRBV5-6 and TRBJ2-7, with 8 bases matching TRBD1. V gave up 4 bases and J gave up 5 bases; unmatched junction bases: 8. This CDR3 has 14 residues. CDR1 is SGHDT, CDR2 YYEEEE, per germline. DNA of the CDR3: TGTGCCAGCAGCCAGGGGACAGGAAGCCACGAGCAGTACTTC. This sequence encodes CASSQGTGSHEQYF.

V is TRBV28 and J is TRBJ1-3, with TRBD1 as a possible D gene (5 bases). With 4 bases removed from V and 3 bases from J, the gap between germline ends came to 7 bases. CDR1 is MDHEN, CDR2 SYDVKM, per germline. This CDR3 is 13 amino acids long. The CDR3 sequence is CASSSGIGNTIYF. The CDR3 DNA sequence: TGTGCCAGCAGTTCAGGGATTGGAAACACCATATATTTT.

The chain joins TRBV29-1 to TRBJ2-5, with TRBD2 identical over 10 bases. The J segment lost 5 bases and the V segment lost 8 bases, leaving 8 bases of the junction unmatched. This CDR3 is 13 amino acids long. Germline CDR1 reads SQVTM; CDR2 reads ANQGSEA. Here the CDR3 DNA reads TGCAGCTACGGACTAGCGGTAGGGGAGACCCAGTACTTC. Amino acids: CSYGLAVGETQYF. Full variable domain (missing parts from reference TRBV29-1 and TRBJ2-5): SAVISQKPSRDICQRGTSLTIQCQVDSQVTMMFWYRQQPGQSLTLIATANQGSEATYESGFVIDKFPISRPNLTFSTLTVSNMSPEDSSIYLCSYGLAVGETQYFGPGTRLLVL.

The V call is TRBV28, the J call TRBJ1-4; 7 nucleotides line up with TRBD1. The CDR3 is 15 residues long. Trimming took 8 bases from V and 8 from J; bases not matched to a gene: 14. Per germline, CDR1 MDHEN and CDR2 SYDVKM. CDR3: CASFGVTGRLEKLFF. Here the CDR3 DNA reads TGTGCCAGCTTTGGGGTGACAGGGCGGTTGGAAAAACTGTTTTTT.

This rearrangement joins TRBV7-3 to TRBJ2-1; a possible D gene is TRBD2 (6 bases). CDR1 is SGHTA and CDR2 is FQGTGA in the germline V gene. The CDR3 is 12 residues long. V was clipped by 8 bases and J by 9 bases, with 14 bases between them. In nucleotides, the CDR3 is TGTGCCAGCCGGTCGGGGGACGGTGAGCAGTTCTTC. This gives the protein CASRSGDGEQFF.

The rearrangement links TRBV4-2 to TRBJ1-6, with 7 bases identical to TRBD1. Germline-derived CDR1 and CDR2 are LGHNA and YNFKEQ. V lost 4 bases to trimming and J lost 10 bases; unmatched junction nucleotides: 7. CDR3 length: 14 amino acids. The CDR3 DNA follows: TGTGCCAGCAGCCGCGACAGGGATCGCTCACCCCTCCACTTT. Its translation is CASSRDRDRSPLHF.

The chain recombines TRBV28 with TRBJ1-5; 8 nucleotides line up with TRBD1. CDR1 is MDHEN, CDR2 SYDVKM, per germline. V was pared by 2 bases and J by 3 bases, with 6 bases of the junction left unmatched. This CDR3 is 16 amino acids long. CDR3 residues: CASSLGSTGANQPQHF. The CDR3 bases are TGTGCCAGCAGTTTAGGATCGACAGGGGCCAATCAGCCCCAGCATTTT.

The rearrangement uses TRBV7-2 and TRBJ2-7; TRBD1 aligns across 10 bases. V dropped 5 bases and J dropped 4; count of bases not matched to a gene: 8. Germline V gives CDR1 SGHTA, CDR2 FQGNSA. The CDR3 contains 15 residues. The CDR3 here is CASSPGDRGRYEQYF. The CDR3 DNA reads TGTGCCAGCAGCCCCGGGGACAGGGGTCGGTACGAGCAGTACTTC.

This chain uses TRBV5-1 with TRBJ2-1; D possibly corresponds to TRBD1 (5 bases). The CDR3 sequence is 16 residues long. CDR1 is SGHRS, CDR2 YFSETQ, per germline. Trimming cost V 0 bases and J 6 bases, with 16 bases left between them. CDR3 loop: CASSLVPREDINEQFF. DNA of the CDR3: TGCGCCAGCAGCTTGGTCCCCCGCGAGGACATCAATGAGCAGTTCTTC.

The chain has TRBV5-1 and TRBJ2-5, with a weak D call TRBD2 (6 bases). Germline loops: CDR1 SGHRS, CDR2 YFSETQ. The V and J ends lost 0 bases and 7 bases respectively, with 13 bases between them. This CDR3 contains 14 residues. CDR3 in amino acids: CASSLVSQGGTQYF. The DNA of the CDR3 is TGCGCCAGCAGCTTGGTTTCCCAGGGAGGGACCCAGTACTTC.

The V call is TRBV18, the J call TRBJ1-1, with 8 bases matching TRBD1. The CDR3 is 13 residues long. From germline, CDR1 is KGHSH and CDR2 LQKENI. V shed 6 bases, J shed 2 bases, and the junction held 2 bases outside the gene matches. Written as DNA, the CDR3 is TGTGCCAGCTCGCAGGGGGCAAACACTGAAGCTTTCTTT. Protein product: CASSQGANTEAFF. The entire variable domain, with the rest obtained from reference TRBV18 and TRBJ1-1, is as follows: NAGVMQNPRHLVRRRGQEARLRCSPMKGHSHVYWYRQLPEEGLKFMVYLQKENIIDESGMPKERFSAEFPKEGPSILRIQQVVRGDSAAYFCASSQGANTEAFFGQGTRLTVV.

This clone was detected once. As DNA, the CDR3 is TGTGCCAGCAGCTCCCCGCGTGGGGCCAACGTCCTGACTTTC. Its translation: CASSSPRGANVLTF. V is TRBV11-2 and J is TRBJ2-6, with D hard to call. The germline CDR1 and CDR2 sequences are SGHAT and FQNNGV. The CDR3 loop spans 14 amino acids. The V and J ends lost 4 bases and 3 bases respectively, with 7 bases between them.

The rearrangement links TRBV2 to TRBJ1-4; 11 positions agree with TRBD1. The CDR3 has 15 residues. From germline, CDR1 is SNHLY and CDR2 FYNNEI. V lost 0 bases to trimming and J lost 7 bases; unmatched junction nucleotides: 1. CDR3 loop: CASSEAGTGGEKLFF. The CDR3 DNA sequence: TGTGCCAGCAGTGAAGCTGGGACAGGGGGTGAAAAACTGTTTTTT.

CDR3 region: CASRPSGREEETQYF. In nucleotides, the CDR3 is TGTGCCAGCAGGCCTAGCGGGAGGGAAGAAGAGACCCAGTACTTC. The chain couples TRBV7-3 to TRBJ2-5, with TRBD2 identical over 12 bases. Unmatched junction bases numbered 5, after V lost 6 bases and J lost 3 bases. CDR3 size: 15 residues. Germline V lookup: CDR1 SGHTA, CDR2 FQGTGA.

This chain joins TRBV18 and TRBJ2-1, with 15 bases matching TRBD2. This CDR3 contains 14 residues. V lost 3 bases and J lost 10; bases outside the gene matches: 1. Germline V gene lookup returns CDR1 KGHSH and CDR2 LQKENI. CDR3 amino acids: CASSPGLAGGEQFF. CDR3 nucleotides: TGTGCCAGCTCACCCGGACTAGCGGGAGGGGAGCAGTTCTTC.

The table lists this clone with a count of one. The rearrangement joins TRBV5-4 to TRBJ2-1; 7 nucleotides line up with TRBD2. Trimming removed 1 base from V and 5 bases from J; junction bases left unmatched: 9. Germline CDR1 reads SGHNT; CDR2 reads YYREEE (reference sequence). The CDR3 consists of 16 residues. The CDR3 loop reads CASSLFGGSFNNEQFF. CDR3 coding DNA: TGTGCCAGCAGCTTGTTCGGCGGGAGTTTCAACAATGAGCAGTTCTTC.

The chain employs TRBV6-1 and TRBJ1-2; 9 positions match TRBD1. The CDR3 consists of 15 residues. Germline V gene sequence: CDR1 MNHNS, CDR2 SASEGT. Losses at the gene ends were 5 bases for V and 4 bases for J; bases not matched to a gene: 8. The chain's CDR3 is CASSHSGTGSYGYTF. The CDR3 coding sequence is TGTGCCAGCAGTCATTCCGGGACAGGGAGCTATGGCTACACCTTC.

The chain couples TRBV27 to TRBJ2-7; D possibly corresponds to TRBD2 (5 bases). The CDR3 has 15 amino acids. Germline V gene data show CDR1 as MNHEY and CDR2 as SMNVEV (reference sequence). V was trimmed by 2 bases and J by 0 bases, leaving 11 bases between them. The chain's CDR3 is CASSLAGYGSYEQYF. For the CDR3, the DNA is TGTGCCAGCAGTTTAGCGGGCTACGGCTCCTACGAGCAGTACTTC.

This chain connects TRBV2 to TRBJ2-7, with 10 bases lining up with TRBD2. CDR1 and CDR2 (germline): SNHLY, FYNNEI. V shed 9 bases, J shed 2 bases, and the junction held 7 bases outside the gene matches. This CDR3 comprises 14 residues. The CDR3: CASIRGLAAYEQYF. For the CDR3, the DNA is TGTGCCAGTATACGTGGACTAGCGGCCTACGAGCAGTACTTC.

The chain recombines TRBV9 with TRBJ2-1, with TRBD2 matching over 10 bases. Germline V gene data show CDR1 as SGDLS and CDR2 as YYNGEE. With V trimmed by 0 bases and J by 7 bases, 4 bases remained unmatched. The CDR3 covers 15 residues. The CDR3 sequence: CASSVVSSGSNEQFF. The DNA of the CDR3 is TGTGCCAGCAGCGTAGTGTCTAGCGGGAGTAATGAGCAGTTCTTC.